The 22 T cell receptor beta chains below come from one sample, sequenced in a study of T cell repertoires in ileal Crohn's disease. Noted time point: neoterminal ileum biopsy at postoperative endoscopy, about 6 months after surgery. The data were produced by immunoSEQ multiplex PCR, yet TCRdb's version contains in-frame clones alone and is incomplete. The table records more than 13,000 clones, approximately 84% of them present only once. The sample was ileal tissue. The receptors here all came from an adult with Crohn's disease.

This sequence joins TRBV7-2 and TRBJ1-6; maybe TRBD1 (6 bases). Germline CDR1 and CDR2: SGHTA and FQGNSA. Trimming cost V 1 base and J 10 bases, with 14 bases left between them. CDR3 length: 15 amino acids. The CDR3 DNA sequence: TGTGCCAGCAGCTTAGGGCCAGGGGCAGAATCACCCCTCCACTTT. Its protein product is CASSLGPGAESPLHF.

This chain joins TRBV5-1 and TRBJ2-5; D might be TRBD1 or TRBD2, each matching 5 bases. Deletions cut 4 bases from V and 5 bases from J, with 15 bases between. CDR1 and CDR2 (germline): SGHRS, YFSETQ. The CDR3 is 14 amino acids. The CDR3 loop reads CASSPGTIFETQYF. The CDR3 coding sequence is TGCGCCAGCAGCCCTGGGACCATTTTTGAGACCCAGTACTTC.

This clone has just a few counts. CDR3 coding DNA: TGTGCCAGCAGCCTCCGGGGTGGCTACACCTTC. It yields the protein CASSLRGGYTF. The rearrangement uses TRBV5-6 and TRBJ1-2; D is uncertain. The CDR3 contains 11 residues. The ends were cut back, 4 bases at V and 7 bases at J, with 8 bases in the middle. In germline, CDR1 is SGHDT, CDR2 YYEEEE.

This rearrangement joins TRBV27 to TRBJ2-1, with 10 bases lining up with TRBD2. This CDR3 is 14 amino acids long. Per germline, CDR1 MNHEY and CDR2 SMNVEV (reference sequence). V shed 10 bases and J 13 bases; nucleotides not matched to a gene: 16. CDR3 bases: TGTGCCACCACGGGACTAGCGATACCTGGGACCCAGTTCTTC. Protein: CATTGLAIPGTQFF.

The V and J genes are TRBV21-1 and TRBJ1-6; the tabulated D call, TRBD1, remains unverified against the DNA. TRBV21-1 is assigned pseudogene status. CDR3 length: 15 residues. The CDR3 DNA is TGTGCCAGCAGCAAAGACGGGACACCGGGGTCACCCCTCCACTTT. Translated: CASSKDGTPGSPLHF.

This clone was counted only a few times. The V call is TRBV27, the J call TRBJ1-6, with 7 bases lining up with TRBD1. Germline CDR1 and CDR2: MNHEY and SMNVEV (reference sequence). There are 16 residues in the CDR3. After removal of 1 base from V and 8 bases from J, the junction contained 8 bases not matched to a gene. The CDR3 here is CASSLWETGVYSPLHF. Written as DNA, the CDR3 is TGTGCCAGCAGTTTATGGGAAACAGGGGTTTATTCACCCCTCCACTTT.

The V and J genes are TRBV6-1 and TRBJ1-3; perhaps TRBD1 as D (5 bases). The germline V and J ends were trimmed by 4 bases and 2 bases, with 12 bases remaining between them. The CDR3 extends over 15 amino acids. The V gene's germline CDR1 is MNHNS and CDR2 SASEGT. The CDR3 region is CASSGPQGTGNTIYF. The CDR3 nucleotides are TGTGCCAGCAGTGGGCCTCAGGGTACTGGAAACACCATATATTTT.

This sequence joins TRBV29-1 and TRBJ1-4, with 7 positions matching TRBD1. The CDR3 is 13 amino acids. Germline CDR1 is SQVTM and CDR2 is ANQGSEA. With 4 bases clipped from V and 5 bases from J, the junction kept 4 bases outside the gene matches. The CDR3, as DNA: TGCAGCGTTGTATGGGACAGCAATGAAAAACTGTTTTTT. Its protein is CSVVWDSNEKLFF.

There are a few counts of this clone. The rearrangement joins TRBV27 to TRBJ1-4; a possible D gene is TRBD1 (5 bases). Per the germline V gene, CDR1 is MNHEY and CDR2 is SMNVEV (reference sequence). Trimming stripped 6 bases from V and 11 bases from J, with 34 bases between. CDR3 length equals 19 residues. The DNA of the CDR3 is TGTGCCAGCAGACTGAGAGCTGGGGGGGTTAGCCAGGAATCAAAGAAACTGTTTTTT. Amino acids: CASRLRAGGVSQESKKLFF.

V usage is TRBV29-1 and J usage is TRBJ2-1; 8 bases align to TRBD2. Looked up from germline, CDR1 is SQVTM and CDR2 is ANQGSEA. J gave up 0 bases and V 6 bases, and 13 bases lay outside the gene matches. The CDR3 runs to 17 residues. The CDR3 DNA reads TGCAGCGTGGGGAGGTCTAAGCGGGGGAGCTCCTACAATGAGCAGTTCTTC. Translated: CSVGRSKRGSSYNEQFF.

This chain links TRBV7-9 with TRBJ2-7, with D perhaps being TRBD1 or TRBD2 (5 bases each). V was clipped by 5 bases and J by 4 bases, with 15 bases between them. The CDR3 is 14 residues long. The V gene's germline CDR1 is SEHNR and CDR2 FQNEAQ (reference sequence). The chain's CDR3 is CASSPRDPPYEQYF. The CDR3 DNA follows: TGTGCCAGCAGCCCCCGGGACCCGCCGTACGAGCAGTACTTC.

The chain employs TRBV19 and TRBJ2-2; D is possibly TRBD1 (6 bases). Trimming shortened V by 7 bases and J by 6 bases, and 18 bases separated the two germline ends. Germline CDR1 LNHDA, CDR2 SQIVND (reference sequence). The length of the CDR3 is 15 residues. CDR3 amino acids: CASTPETGFAGELFF. In nucleotides, the CDR3 is TGTGCCAGTACCCCGGAAACAGGGTTTGCCGGGGAGCTGTTTTTT.

The V and J genes are TRBV13 and TRBJ2-3, with D maybe TRBD1 (6 bases). Germline loops: CDR1 PRHDT, CDR2 FYEKMQ (reference sequence). The CDR3 has 15 residues. Between the trimmed V and J ends, which lost 5 bases and 4 bases, there was a span of 16 bases. Written as DNA, the CDR3 is TGTGCCAGCAGCGCACATACAGGGCCCGCAGATACGCAGTATTTT. Amino acids: CASSAHTGPADTQYF.

A few counts support this clone. The chain joins TRBV7-9 to TRBJ1-3; D might be TRBD1 (5 bases). With 5 bases removed from V and 3 bases from J, the gap between germline ends came to 17 bases. The CDR3 is 16 residues long. Germline loops: CDR1 SEHNR, CDR2 FQNEAQ (reference sequence). The CDR3 sequence is CASSPQAGLVGNTIYF. The CDR3 DNA reads as TGTGCCAGCAGCCCTCAAGCAGGGCTCGTTGGAAACACCATATATTTT.

J is TRBJ2-3 and V is TRBV4-2, with a tentative D call TRBD2 (7 bases). Germline CDR1 is LGHNA and CDR2 is YNFKEQ. The length of the CDR3 is 16 residues. With 4 bases removed from V and 7 bases from J, the gap between germline ends came to 21 bases. CDR3 in DNA: TGTGCCAGCAGCCCACAAGTGGGGGGGCCGGGTAATACGCAGTATTTT. Its translation: CASSPQVGGPGNTQYF.

The chain employs TRBV12-5 and TRBJ2-2; TRBD2 matches 12 bases. Germline trimming cut 3 bases from V and 4 bases from J; bases unmatched to any gene: 3. This CDR3 is built from 16 residues. Germline V gene sequence: CDR1 LGHNT, CDR2 FRNRAP. The CDR3, as DNA: TGTGCTAGTGGTTTTGGACTAGCGGGGCCCACCGGGGAGCTGTTTTTT. Its translation: CASGFGLAGPTGELFF.

Comments on this clone: Additional DNA sequences in this sample encode the identical CDR3. The V and J genes are TRBV29-1 and TRBJ1-4; TRBD1 might be the D (6 bases). Germline-derived CDR1 and CDR2 are SQVTM and ANQGSEA. With 6 bases removed from V and 8 bases from J, the gap between germline ends came to 16 bases. CDR3 length equals 13 residues. This CDR3 reads CSVQRGLGEKLFF. The CDR3 DNA sequence: TGCAGCGTGCAAAGGGGGTTAGGAGAAAAACTGTTTTTT. The variable domain in full, completed from reference TRBV29-1 and TRBJ1-4, reads SAVISQKPSRDICQRGTSLTIQCQVDSQVTMMFWYRQQPGQSLTLIATANQGSEATYESGFVIDKFPISRPNLTFSTLTVSNMSPEDSSIYLCSVQRGLGEKLFFGSGTQLSVL.

The chain couples TRBV6-5 to TRBJ1-2; tentative D call: TRBD1 (5 bases). With 4 bases removed from V and 0 bases from J, the gap between germline ends came to 12 bases. Germline loops: CDR1 MNHEY, CDR2 SVGAGI. CDR3 length equals 15 residues. As DNA, the CDR3 is TGTGCCAGCAGTTCCCGAAGGGGAGCTAACTATGGCTACACCTTC. Residues: CASSSRRGANYGYTF.

About this clone itself: One junction end disagrees with the germline gene, perhaps due to a read error. The chain uses TRBV28 and TRBJ2-3; a weak D match, TRBD2 (5 bases). The germline V gene encodes CDR1 MDHEN and CDR2 SYDVKM. The CDR3 sequence is 16 residues long. The chain's CDR3 is CASSFPRESLDDMQYF. Written as DNA, the CDR3 is TGTGCCAGCAGTTTTCCCCGGGAAAGTTTAGACGATATGCAGTATTTT.

The genes are TRBV5-5 and TRBJ2-7; D is uncertain. With 4 bases removed from V and 11 bases from J, the gap between germline ends came to 16 bases. Germline lookup yields CDR1 SGHKS and CDR2 YYEKEE (reference sequence). This CDR3 contains 12 residues. The CDR3, as DNA: TGTGCCAGCAGCCCGAACGAGGTCGCGAAGTACTTC. Translating it yields CASSPNEVAKYF. Variable domain in full (rest from reference TRBV5-5 and TRBJ2-7): DAGVTQSPTHLIKTRGQQVTLRCSPISGHKSVSWYQQVLGQGPQFIFQYYEKEERGRGNFPDRFSARQFPNYSSELNVNALLLGDSALYLCASSPNEVAKYFGPGTRLTVT.

This clone turned up a few times. The chain joins TRBV9 to TRBJ1-5; D may be TRBD1 (5 bases). Germline CDR1 is SGDLS and CDR2 is YYNGEE. CDR3 length equals 15 residues. Deletions cut 3 bases from V and 6 bases from J, with 16 bases between. The CDR3: CASSAQEGYGQPQHF. In nucleotides, the CDR3 is TGTGCCAGCAGCGCACAGGAAGGGTACGGTCAGCCCCAGCATTTT.

V gene TRBV7-2 combines with J gene TRBJ2-1; 11 bases match TRBD2. V shed 2 bases and J 11 bases; nucleotides not matched to a gene: 8. From germline, CDR1 is SGHTA and CDR2 FQGNSA. This CDR3 spans 15 amino acids. CDR3 amino acids: CASSLNPATSGKQFF. DNA for the CDR3: TGTGCCAGCAGCTTAAACCCCGCGACTAGCGGGAAGCAGTTCTTC.